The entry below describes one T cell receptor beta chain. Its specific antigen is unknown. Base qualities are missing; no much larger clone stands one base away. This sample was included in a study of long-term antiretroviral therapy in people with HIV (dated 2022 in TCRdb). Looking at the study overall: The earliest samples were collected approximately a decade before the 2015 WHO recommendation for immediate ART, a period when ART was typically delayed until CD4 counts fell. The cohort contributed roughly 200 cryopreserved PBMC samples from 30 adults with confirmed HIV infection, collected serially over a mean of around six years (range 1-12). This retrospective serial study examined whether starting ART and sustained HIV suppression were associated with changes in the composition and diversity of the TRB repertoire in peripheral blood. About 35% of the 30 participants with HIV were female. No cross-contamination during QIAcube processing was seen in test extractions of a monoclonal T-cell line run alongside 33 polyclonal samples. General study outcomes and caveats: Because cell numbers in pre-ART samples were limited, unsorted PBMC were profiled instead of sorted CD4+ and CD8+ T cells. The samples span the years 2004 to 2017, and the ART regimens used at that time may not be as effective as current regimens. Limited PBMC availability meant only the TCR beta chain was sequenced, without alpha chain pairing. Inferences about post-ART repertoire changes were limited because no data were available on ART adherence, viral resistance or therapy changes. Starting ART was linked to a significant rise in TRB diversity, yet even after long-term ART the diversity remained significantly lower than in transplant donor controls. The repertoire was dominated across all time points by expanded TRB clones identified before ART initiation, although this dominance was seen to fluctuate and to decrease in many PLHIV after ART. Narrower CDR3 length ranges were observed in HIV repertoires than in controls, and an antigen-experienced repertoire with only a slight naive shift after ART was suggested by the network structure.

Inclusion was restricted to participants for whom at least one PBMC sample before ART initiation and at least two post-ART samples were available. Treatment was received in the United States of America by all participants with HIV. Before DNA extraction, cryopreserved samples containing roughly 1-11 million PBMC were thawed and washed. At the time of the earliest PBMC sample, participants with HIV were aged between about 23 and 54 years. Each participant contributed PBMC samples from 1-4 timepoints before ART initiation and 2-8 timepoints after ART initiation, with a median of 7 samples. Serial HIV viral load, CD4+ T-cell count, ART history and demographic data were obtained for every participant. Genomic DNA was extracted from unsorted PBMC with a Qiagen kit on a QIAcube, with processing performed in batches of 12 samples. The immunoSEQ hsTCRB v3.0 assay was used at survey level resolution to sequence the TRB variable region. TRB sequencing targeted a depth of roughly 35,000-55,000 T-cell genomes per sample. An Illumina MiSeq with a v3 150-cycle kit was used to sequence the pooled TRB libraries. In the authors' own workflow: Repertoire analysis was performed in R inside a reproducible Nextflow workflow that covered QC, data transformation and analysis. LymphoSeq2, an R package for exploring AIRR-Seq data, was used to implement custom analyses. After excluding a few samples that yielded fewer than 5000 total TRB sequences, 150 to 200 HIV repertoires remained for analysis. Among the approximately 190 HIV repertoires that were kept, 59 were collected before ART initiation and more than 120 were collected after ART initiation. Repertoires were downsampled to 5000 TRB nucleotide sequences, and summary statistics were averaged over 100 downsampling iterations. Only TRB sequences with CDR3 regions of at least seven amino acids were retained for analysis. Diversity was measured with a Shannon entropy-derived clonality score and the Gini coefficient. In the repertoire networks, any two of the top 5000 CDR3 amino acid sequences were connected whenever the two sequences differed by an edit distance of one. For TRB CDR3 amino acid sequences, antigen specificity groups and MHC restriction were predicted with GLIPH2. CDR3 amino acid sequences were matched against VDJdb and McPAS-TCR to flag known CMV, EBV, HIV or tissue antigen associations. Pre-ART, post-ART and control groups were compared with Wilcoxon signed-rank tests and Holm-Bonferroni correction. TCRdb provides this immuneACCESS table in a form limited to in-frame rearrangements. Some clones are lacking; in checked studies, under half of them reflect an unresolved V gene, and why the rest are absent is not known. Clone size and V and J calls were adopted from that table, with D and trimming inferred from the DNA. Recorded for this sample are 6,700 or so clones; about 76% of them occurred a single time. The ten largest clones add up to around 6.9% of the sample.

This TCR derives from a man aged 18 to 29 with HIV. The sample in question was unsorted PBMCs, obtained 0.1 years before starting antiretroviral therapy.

The CDR3 protein is CASSDNSNQPQHF. The DNA is as follows: TGTGCCAGCAGTGACAATAGCAATCAGCCCCAGCATTTT. The chain links TRBV2 with TRBJ1-5, with the identity of the D gene unclear. The CDR3 starts with the cysteine, ends with the phenylalanine, and has 13 residues. The read is trimmed to its CDR3 DNA, 39 bases read in frame from base 1. Based on the germline V gene, the CDR1 and CDR2 sequences are SNHLY and FYNNEI. V is cut by 3 bases and J by 0 bases, and the space between the germline ends is 3 bases. Supplemented by the reference TRBV2 and TRBJ1-5 proteins around the CDR3, the complete variable domain is EPEVTQTPSHQVTQMGQEVILRCVPISNHLYFYWYRQILGQKVEFLVSFYNNEISEKSEIFDDQFSVERPDGSNFTLKIRSTKLEDSAMYFCASSDNSNQPQHFGDGTRLSIL.